This T cell receptor (beta chain) came from a study of T cell responses to AZD1222 COVID-19 vaccine (dated by TCRdb to about 2021). As for the study more broadly: Because spike-specific TCR depth and breadth did not differ between the two schedules, AZD1222 recipients who got a second dose at roughly 4 weeks were pooled with those who got a second dose at roughly 12 weeks. Trial participants were enrolled into age subgroups of 18-55, 56-69 and 70-plus years, which contained around 150, 28 and 57 TCR-sequenced participants, respectively. A total of approximately 240 trial participants underwent TCR sequencing, of whom 207 had received two doses of AZD1222 and about 25 had received two doses of the MenACWY control vaccine. What the authors observed across the whole study: Most participants were white British and females outnumbered males, and the authors suggested that clonal diversity may have been underestimated. In the small 56-69-year group, the increase in depth fell short of significance, most likely because of low power. Conclusions about previously exposed vaccinees are limited, since just five or six AZD1222 recipients were seropositive for SARS-CoV-2 at baseline. Vaccine-associated CD4 TCRs spanned the whole spike protein, with dominant responses in regions 160-218 and 743-854. Because no samples from the day 14 peak response were available, repertoires could be characterized only after the peak T cell response. Spike-specific TCR breadth and depth rose significantly after two AZD1222 doses compared with day 0 and with MenACWY recipients. Reportedly, almost half of the unique spike-specific TCRs recognized epitopes lying outside the regions that are mutated in the B.1.351 and B.1.1.7 variants.

The CDR3, cysteine through phenylalanine, is 16 amino acids long. Only the CDR3 part of the read is kept: 48 bases, read in frame from the first base. According to the germline V gene (reference sequence), CDR1 reads LGHDT and CDR2 reads YNNKEL. Here V drops 4 bases and J drops 7 bases, and the junction holds 14 bases not matched to any gene. A note on this clone: This receptor's antigen is unknown. Base qualities are not at hand, and no much larger clone is one base apart.

The time point label on this specimen signifies: baseline before first vaccination. Vaccinee samples were obtained from the UK trials COV001 and COV002, which included a single-blind randomized controlled phase 2/3 trial of AZD1222 (ChAdOx1 nCoV-19) in healthy adults. Trial participant PBMC samples were collected at day 0 and day 28 after the second dose for TCRbeta chain sequencing. The CDR3 regions of human TCRbeta chains were analyzed by immunosequencing. As for the authors' bioinformatics: TCRs in the repertoires were compared against a reference library of SARS-CoV-2-specific TCRs that had been generated with the MIRA antigen-specificity platform. Breadth meant the fraction of unique TCRs that were SARS-CoV-2-associated, whereas depth meant the fraction of total T cells that were SARS-CoV-2-associated. Using the MIRA data, each spike-specific TCR was mapped to the spike region that the TCR reacts to and placed in a CD4 or CD8 class. Log10-transformed breadth and depth values were compared by one-way ANOVA with Sidak's multiple comparisons tests. TCRdb carries this immuneACCESS record with in-frame sequences only. Its versions omit some clonotypes, under half of them owing to an unresolved V gene in the studies checked, with the rest unexplained. The DNA was the basis for D and trimming; V, J and clone size are from that table. The sample data list about 85,000 clones, and over 70% of these were observed just once. Clones ranked in the top ten supply approximately 15% of the sample.

This chain joins TRBV3-1 (or the pseudogene TRBV3-2) to TRBJ2-3; 7 central bases correspond to TRBD1. The sample consisted of peripheral blood, taken on day 0 of AZD1222 vaccination. This sequence originates from an adult in good health. CDR3 loop: CASSRGQLASDYTQYF. DNA sequence: TGTGCCAGCAGCCGGGGACAGCTCGCGTCAGATTATACGCAGTATTTT.